This T cell receptor (beta chain) was documented in a study of shared clonotypes between healthy human individuals (dated by TCRdb to the early 2020s). For context, the study as a whole: Three men and a couple of women, aged 18 to 49 years, made up the cohort. To estimate repertoire size and how much clonotype sharing occurs between individuals, the study deeply sequenced the blood TCR repertoires of roughly 5 healthy adults. For each donor, three plates each were used for CD4 naive and CD4 memory, two plates were used for CD8 naive, and one plate was used for CD8 memory. To increase sequencing depth and limit assay-specific biases, different laboratories used diverse techniques to prepare libraries and sequence TCR repertoires. Per donor, leukapheresis produced somewhere between about 0.94 and 10 billion PBMCs. General study outcomes and caveats: Sampling was restricted to blood, and TCR repertoires in tissue are likely to differ from TCR repertoires in blood. Rarefaction of sorted-subset datasets indicated incomplete sequencing despite the large sequencing depth. Because the study included a small number of donors, the genetic and exposure-history diversity represented was limited. Based on pairwise subsampling, the degree of clonotype sharing among donors was expected to be affected by sequencing depth. Compared with non-shared clonotypes, clonotypes shared by all four sorted-subset donors had higher generation probabilities. Estimated clonotype richness was generally larger for naive than for memory subsets. Roughly 5% of naive CD4, 3.5% of naive CD8, around 2.3% of memory CD4, and 0.4% of memory CD8 clonotypes were shared across several donors.

A note on this clone: Its cognate antigen has yet to be identified. No qualities accompany the bases; no much larger clone lies one base away. The sample contains more than one DNA sequence encoding this CDR3.

Donors were healthy HIV-negative adults with no recently reported acute infections or vaccinations. Only Caucasian adults living in Nashville, Tennessee, USA were represented among the donors. CD4+ T cells were enriched by magnetic negative selection; naive cells were then positively selected on CD45RA, and the negative fraction formed the memory subset. After blood collection by leukapheresis, PBMCs were isolated using Ficoll-Histopaque density gradient centrifugation and then cryopreserved in the vapor phase of liquid nitrogen. Analytical flow cytometry was used to check the purity and quantity of each magnetically sorted T cell population. From each sorted fraction, genomic DNA was isolated and quantified by UV absorbance on a Nanodrop 2000c. TCR CDR3 regions were amplified from genomic DNA by multiplex PCR using the deep immunoSEQ assay. Genomic DNA extracted from each cell subset was distributed evenly over all wells of several immunoSEQ 96-well plates, and each plate served as one replicate. For sorted subsets, around 200 ng genomic DNA, equal to about 30,000 T cell genomes, was loaded into each replicate PCR. Purified libraries were quantified with a Qubit 3.0 fluorometer, sized on a Bioanalyzer 2100, and re-quantified with the KAPA Library Quantification kit. Each immunoSEQ 96-well plate was sequenced on its own single-read 150-cycle Illumina NextSeq 550 flow cell. In the original analysis: The immunoSEQ output contained only junctional sequences without quality scores, so filtering could not match that applied to full-length reads. To assign V/J genes and CDR3, sequences were annotated against IMGT germline references using PyIR, a Python wrapper for IgBLAST v1.9. Reads were filtered out if the reads had weak V/J assignments (E-value above 1e-6), no CDR3, stop codons, out-of-frame junctions, or ambiguous translated residues. V3J clonotypes were defined as sequences sharing an identical inferred V gene, J gene, and CDR3 amino acid sequence. The percentage overlap between two repertoires was calculated by dividing the number of shared unique clonotypes by the size of the smaller repertoire. Three approaches were used to assess repertoire richness: RTK rarefaction, the Chao1 estimator, and Recon v2.1 estimates of unobserved clonotypes. For all TCRbeta clonotypes obtained by the gDNA method from a few donors, generation probabilities were computed with OLGA. TCRdb carries this immuneACCESS record with in-frame sequences only. Its versions omit some clonotypes, under half of them owing to an unresolved V gene in the studies checked, with the rest unexplained. V, J and clone size derive from that table, while D and trimming were established from the DNA sequence. The sample table lists 1,500,000 or so clones, approximately 98.5% of them with a count of one. Together, the top ten hold approximately 0.38% of the sample.

This sequence originates from a man aged 30 to 45 in good health. Sequencing was carried out using naive CD4+ T cells sorted from blood. This specimen's cell subset or site label, per the study, means: CD45RA+ positively selected.

The CDR3 protein is CSAPTDTQYF. The DNA reads TGCAGTGCCCCTACAGATACGCAGTATTTT. The chain employs TRBV20-1 and TRBJ2-3, with the D gene call left open. The germline ends are 4 bases apart after V is trimmed by 6 bases and J by 3 bases. In the germline V gene (reference sequence), CDR1 corresponds to DFQATT and CDR2 to SNEGSKA. The cysteine opens and the phenylalanine closes a CDR3 of 10 amino acids. Only the CDR3 part of the read is kept: 30 bases, read in frame from the first base.